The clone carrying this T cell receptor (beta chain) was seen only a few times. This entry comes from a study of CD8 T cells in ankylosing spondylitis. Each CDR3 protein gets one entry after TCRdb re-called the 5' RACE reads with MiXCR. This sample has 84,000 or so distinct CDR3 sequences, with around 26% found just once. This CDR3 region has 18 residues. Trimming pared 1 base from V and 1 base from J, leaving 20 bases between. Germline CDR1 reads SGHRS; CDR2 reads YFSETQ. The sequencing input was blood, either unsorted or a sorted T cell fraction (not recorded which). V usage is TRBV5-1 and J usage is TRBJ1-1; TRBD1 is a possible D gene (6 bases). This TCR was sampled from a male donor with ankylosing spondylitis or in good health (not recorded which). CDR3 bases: TGCGCCAGCAGCTTGATCTTCTTGGGGGGCGTGGGGAACACTGAAGCTTTCTTT. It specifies CASSLIFLGGVGNTEAFF.